Listed here are 4 T cell receptor beta chains from one sample, sequenced in a study of T cells in Graves' hyperthyroidism and ophthalmopathy. Amplified TCR beta CDR3 regions derived from RNA transcripts. HTBI primers drove first-round RT-PCR of the TCR CDR3. TCRdb used MiXCR to reprocess the multiplex PCR reads, holding one entry per CDR3 protein. The table shows 500,000 or so distinct CDR3 sequences, with 17% occurring only once. Sequenced material: blood. The receptors here all came from a woman aged 18 to 35 with Graves' ophthalmopathy.

This clonotype was counted many times. The DNA for the CDR3 is TGTGCCTGGAGTGTTCTGGGCGGGAACACTGAAGCTTTCTTT. Its protein is CAWSVLGGNTEAFF. V usage is TRBV30 and J usage is TRBJ1-1; D is undetermined. CDR3 length: 14 residues. With 0 bases removed from V and 1 base from J, the gap between germline ends came to 9 bases. Germline lookup yields CDR1 GTSNPN and CDR2 SVGIG (reference sequence).

This clonotype turned up a few times. V usage is TRBV7-8 and J usage is TRBJ2-7; D tentatively fits TRBD1 or TRBD2 (5 bases each). CDR1 and CDR2 from the germline V gene are SGHVS and FQNEAQ. The V end was cut by 4 bases, the J end by 2 bases, with 9 bases between. The CDR3 has 13 amino acids. The CDR3 loop reads CASSSGRPYEQYF. The DNA of the CDR3 is TGTGCCAGCAGCTCGGGACGGCCCTACGAGCAGTACTTC.

J is TRBJ2-7 and V is TRBV11-2; 7 nucleotides match TRBD2. This CDR3 spans 15 amino acids. Germline CDR1 reads SGHAT; CDR2 reads FQNNGV. V lost 1 base, J lost 6 bases, and 9 bases stayed unmatched. The CDR3 sequence: CASSLVGGSRREQYF. Written as DNA, the CDR3 is TGTGCCAGCAGCTTAGTAGGCGGGAGTAGGCGCGAGCAGTACTTC.

This clonotype has ten or more counts. The chain has TRBV24-1 and TRBJ2-2; 9 nucleotides align to TRBD1. This CDR3 is 15 amino acids long. The germline gives CDR1 KGHDR, CDR2 SFDVKD. V was clipped by 3 bases and J by 3 bases; unmatched bases: 1. The CDR3 is CATSDGDRDTGELFF. CDR3 in DNA: TGTGCCACCAGTGATGGGGACAGGGACACCGGGGAGCTGTTTTTT.